These 25 T cell receptor beta chains came from one sample sequenced in a study of response to subunit inactivated influenza vaccine (dated by TCRdb to 2016 to 2019). Receptor libraries were prepared by RT-PCR. TCRdb names Illumina HiSeq 2500 as the instrument used. In-frame beta chains were kept once TCRdb had trimmed the public reads at Q25 with fastp and called clones with MiXCR. Rows with one shared CDR3 protein collapse into an entry with the most common genes and DNA. For this sample the table gives 650,000 to 700,000 distinct CDR3 sequences, of which around 16% were detected only once. Roughly 12% of the sample comes from the top ten. Material: PBMCs from blood, obtained about 11 days after vaccination. The source of these receptors is a man over 45 who received an inactivated influenza vaccine. Donor details come from another sample of the same person, matched by shared clones.

This clonotype was counted a few times. The genes are TRBV10-3 and TRBJ2-2; D unclear. The germline V gene has CDR1 ENHRY and CDR2 SYGVKD. V was pared by 4 bases and J by 6 bases, with 6 bases between. The CDR3 is 12 residues long. CDR3 sequence reads: CAISVGSGELFF. DNA for the CDR3: TGTGCCATCAGTGTGGGGTCCGGGGAGCTGTTTTTT.

In this sample, this clonotype turned up a few times. V gene TRBV5-5 combines with J gene TRBJ2-7, with D possibly matching TRBD1 (6 bases). V gave up 1 base and J gave up 7 bases, with 21 bases separating them. Germline V gene sequence: CDR1 SGHKS, CDR2 YYEKEE (reference sequence). This CDR3 contains 16 residues. The DNA of the CDR3 is TGTGCCAGCAGCTTGAGTTCGAGGACAGACCTCGGGGAGCAGTACTTC. Encoded protein: CASSLSSRTDLGEQYF.

This clonotype appeared many times. One end of the junction does not line up with germline, which may come from a read error. This chain uses TRBV25-1 with TRBJ2-3; the D call may be TRBD1 or TRBD2 (5 bases each). CDR1 and CDR2 from the germline V gene are MGHDK and SYGVNS. The length of the CDR3 is 12 residues. In nucleotides, the CDR3 is TGTGCCAGCAGTGAATGGGAGAAGGGGCCAAATTTT. Its protein product is CASSEWEKGPNF. Full variable domain (remainder filled in from reference TRBV25-1 and TRBJ2-3): EADIYQTPRYLVIGTGKKITLECSQTMGHDKMYWYQQDPGMELHLIHYSYGVNSTEKGDLSSESTVSRIRTEHFPLTLESARPSHTSQYLCASSEWEKGPNFGPGTRLTVL.

The J gene is TRBJ1-1, the V gene TRBV10-3; TRBD1 might be the D (6 bases). The germline V gene encodes CDR1 ENHRY and CDR2 SYGVKD. The germline V and J ends were trimmed by 8 bases and 0 bases, with 10 bases remaining between them. The CDR3 is 13 amino acids. CDR3 amino acids: CAIGGALNTEAFF. In DNA, the CDR3 is TGTGCCATCGGGGGGGCGCTGAACACTGAAGCTTTCTTT.

The chain employs TRBV18 and TRBJ1-1; 7 positions match TRBD1. The CDR3 contains 14 residues. Germline CDR1 KGHSH, CDR2 LQKENI. V was pared by 5 bases and J by 0 bases, with 3 bases of the junction left unmatched. CDR3 in amino acids: CASSADRVNTEAFF. CDR3 sequence (DNA): TGTGCCAGCTCAGCTGACAGGGTGAACACTGAAGCTTTCTTT.

A few counts support this clonotype. This chain links TRBV9 with TRBJ2-6; 10 bases line up with TRBD1. V lost 0 bases to trimming and J lost 4 bases; unmatched junction nucleotides: 10. This CDR3 region has 19 residues. The V gene's germline CDR1 is SGDLS and CDR2 YYNGEE. The CDR3 bases are TGTGCCAGCAGCGTAGCAAGGACAGGGGGTGGAGCAGGGGCCAACGTCCTGACTTTC. Amino acids: CASSVARTGGGAGANVLTF.

This clonotype appeared a few times. The chain uses TRBV4-3 and TRBJ2-7, with 7 bases lining up with TRBD1. The CDR3 length is 15 residues. Trimming removed 0 bases from V and 0 bases from J; junction bases left unmatched: 2. Per germline, CDR1 LGHNA and CDR2 YSLEER. CDR3 in DNA: TGCGCCAGCAGCCAAGAGGACAGGAGCTCCTACGAGCAGTACTTC. It codes for CASSQEDRSSYEQYF.

The chain carries TRBV7-9 and TRBJ2-7; maybe TRBD2 (5 bases). The V gene's germline CDR1 is SEHNR and CDR2 FQNEAQ (reference sequence). This CDR3 has 14 amino acids. Trimming stripped 5 bases from V and 3 bases from J, with 14 bases between. CDR3 amino acids: CASSPEGRNYEQYF. The CDR3 nucleotides are TGTGCCAGCAGCCCAGAGGGCAGGAACTACGAGCAGTACTTC.

This clonotype was counted only a few times. J is TRBJ2-5 and V is TRBV12-3 or TRBV12-4, with D perhaps assigned TRBD1 or TRBD2 (7 bases each). Trimming shortened V by 6 bases and J by 4 bases, and 18 bases separated the two germline ends. CDR3 length: 15 amino acids. The CDR3 reads CASSLAGGAGETQYF. As DNA, the CDR3 is TGTGCCAGCAGCCTTGCAGGGGGGGCGGGAGAGACCCAGTACTTC.

The chain recombines TRBV10-2 with TRBJ2-5, with 9 bases aligning to TRBD1. From germline, CDR1 is WSHSY and CDR2 SAAADI. This CDR3 has 16 amino acids. The junction had 8 bases not matched to a gene; V was cut back by 3 bases and J by 3 bases. CDR3 in amino acids: CASSDFTGQGEETQYF. As DNA, the CDR3 is TGCGCCAGCAGTGACTTCACGGGACAGGGTGAAGAGACCCAGTACTTC.

In this sample, this clonotype turned up a few times. The chain is built from TRBV4-1 and TRBJ2-5, with 9 bases fitting TRBD2. CDR3 length equals 14 residues. Per germline, CDR1 MGHRA and CDR2 YSYEKL. Trimming cost V 5 bases and J 5 bases; bases outside gene matches: 6. In DNA form, the CDR3 reads TGCGCCAGCAGCGTAGCGGGAGAGGCCGAGACCCAGTACTTC. Encoded protein: CASSVAGEAETQYF.

A few counts support this clonotype. CDR3 bases: TGTGCCAGCAGCTTGCGTCCAGGGGGAAGGGCTAATGAAAAACTGTTTTTT. It specifies CASSLRPGGRANEKLFF. This chain joins TRBV5-8 and TRBJ1-4, with TRBD1 matching 7 bases. The ends lost 1 base at V and 3 bases at J; junction bases unmatched: 9. The V gene's germline CDR1 is SGHTS and CDR2 YDEGEE. The CDR3 length is 17 residues.

This clonotype was counted a few times. For the CDR3, the DNA is TGTGCCAGCAGCCGTAGGGGAAGGGGCGCCAACGTCCTGACTTTC. Translated: CASSRRGRGANVLTF. The chain links TRBV4-2 to TRBJ2-6; possible D gene TRBD1, 5 bases. Trimming stripped 4 bases from V and 7 bases from J, with 14 bases between. The CDR3 is 15 residues long. The germline V gene encodes CDR1 LGHNA and CDR2 YNFKEQ.

The V call is TRBV14, the J call TRBJ2-5; possibly TRBD1 for D (5 bases). CDR1 is SGHDN, CDR2 FVKESK, per germline. The V end lost 2 bases, the J end lost 4 bases, and 11 bases lay between the germline ends. The CDR3 extends over 14 amino acids. The CDR3 spells CASSQWGGRETQYF. The CDR3 bases are TGTGCCAGCAGCCAATGGGGCGGTAGAGAGACCCAGTACTTC.

This clonotype has only a few counts. The J gene is TRBJ1-5, the V gene TRBV5-1; D not resolved. V lost 0 bases and J 6 bases, leaving 13 bases between the germline ends. Germline CDR1 reads SGHRS; CDR2 reads YFSETQ. CDR3 length: 15 residues. The CDR3 protein is CASSLAPSGSQPQHF. In nucleotides, the CDR3 is TGCGCCAGCAGCTTGGCTCCTTCGGGGAGTCAGCCCCAGCATTTT.

This chain links TRBV20-1 with TRBJ1-5; possibly TRBD1 for D (5 bases). Germline CDR1 DFQATT, CDR2 SNEGSKA (reference sequence). The germline V and J ends were trimmed by 3 bases and 4 bases, with 13 bases remaining between them. This CDR3 region has 14 residues. The CDR3 DNA is TGCAGTGCTAGCAAGGGGTTACTAAATCAGCCCCAGCATTTT. Translating it yields CSASKGLLNQPQHF.

Ten or more counts support this clonotype. V gene TRBV20-1 combines with J gene TRBJ2-7, with a possible D match to TRBD1 (6 bases). Per the germline V gene, CDR1 is DFQATT and CDR2 is SNEGSKA (reference sequence). Trimming shortened V by 5 bases and J by 4 bases, and 24 bases separated the two germline ends. This CDR3 is built from 16 residues. DNA of the CDR3: TGCAGTGCTTCTGGACAGCCAAACGGTGCTCCGTACGAGCAGTACTTC. Translating gives CSASGQPNGAPYEQYF.

This clonotype was observed a handful of times. The V and J genes are TRBV7-8 and TRBJ2-1, with D possibly being TRBD1 (5 bases). Trimming took off 2 bases at V and 0 bases at J, with 8 bases between the two ends. This CDR3 is 15 amino acids long. Germline CDR1 reads SGHVS; CDR2 reads FQNEAQ. CDR3 loop: CASSLQGVSYNEQFF. CDR3 DNA sequence: TGTGCCAGCAGCTTACAGGGCGTCTCCTACAATGAGCAGTTCTTC. The whole variable domain, filled in from reference TRBV7-8 and TRBJ2-1, reads GAGVSQSPRYKVAKRGQDVALRCDPISGHVSLFWYQQALGQGPEFLTYFQNEAQLDKSGLPSDRFFAERPEGSVSTLKIQRTQQEDSAVYLCASSLQGVSYNEQFFGPGTRLTVL.

This clonotype was seen more than once but under ten times. The chain has TRBV9 and TRBJ2-7; perhaps TRBD2 as D (6 bases). Between the trimmed V and J ends, which lost 0 bases and 2 bases, there was a span of 12 bases. CDR1 is SGDLS and CDR2 is YYNGEE in the germline V gene. This CDR3 spans 15 amino acids. CDR3 nucleotide sequence: TGTGCCAGCAGCGTAGGACTAGATGGGGCCTACGAGCAGTACTTC. Its translation: CASSVGLDGAYEQYF.

This clonotype was seen more than once but under ten times. The chain couples TRBV5-1 to TRBJ2-7, with 10 bases identical to TRBD2. This CDR3 contains 17 residues. Germline loops: CDR1 SGHRS, CDR2 YFSETQ. V shed 2 bases, J shed 0 bases, and the junction held 8 bases outside the gene matches. CDR3 coding DNA: TGCGCCAGCAGCTTCTCGCGACTAGCGGGCATCTCCTACGAGCAGTACTTC. Protein sequence: CASSFSRLAGISYEQYF.

This clonotype occurred a few times. This sequence joins TRBV19 and TRBJ2-6; no reliable D call. Trimming pared 3 bases from V and 0 bases from J, leaving 6 bases between. This CDR3 contains 15 residues. CDR1 LNHDA and CDR2 SQIVND come from the germline V gene (reference sequence). The CDR3 loop reads CASSIRNSGANVLTF. In DNA form, the CDR3 reads TGTGCCAGTAGTATCCGGAACTCTGGGGCCAACGTCCTGACTTTC.

This clonotype has only a few counts. This chain joins TRBV11-1 and TRBJ2-1, with 14 positions matching TRBD2. The CDR3 is 18 residues long. With 5 bases clipped from V and 9 bases from J, the junction kept 15 bases outside the gene matches. The germline CDR1 and CDR2 sequences are SGHAT and FQDESV (reference sequence). The CDR3 bases are TGTGCCAGCAGCCCCGGGACTAGCGGGAGTGGTCTGAACTTTGAGCAGTTCTTC. It encodes CASSPGTSGSGLNFEQFF.

V is TRBV29-1 and J is TRBJ2-1; D may be TRBD1 (5 bases). Trimming took off 5 bases at V and 5 bases at J, with 16 bases between the two ends. The length of the CDR3 is 14 residues. Germline CDR1 is SQVTM and CDR2 is ANQGSEA. The CDR3 sequence is CSVPSGISNNEQFF. As DNA, the CDR3 is TGCAGCGTTCCGTCAGGGATCTCAAACAATGAGCAGTTCTTC.

CDR3 loop: CATSEQTSKDTQYF. CDR3 bases: TGTGCCACCAGTGAGCAGACCAGCAAGGATACGCAGTATTTT. The chain uses TRBV24-1 and TRBJ2-3; D gene uncertain. The CDR3 runs to 14 residues. V was shortened by 4 bases and J by 6 bases, with 13 bases between the two germline ends. The germline CDR1 and CDR2 sequences are KGHDR and SFDVKD.

DNA of the CDR3: TGCGCCAGCAGCCCGGGCCATCTGACCGGAGAGACCCAGTACTTC. The encoded protein is CASSPGHLTGETQYF. This rearrangement joins TRBV5-1 to TRBJ2-5; no clear D. The CDR3 is 15 residues long. Per the germline V gene, CDR1 is SGHRS and CDR2 is YFSETQ. V gave up 4 bases and J gave up 4 bases, with 17 bases separating them.